This is a list of T cell receptor beta chains from one sample in a study of shared clonotypes between healthy human individuals. The data were produced by immunoSEQ multiplex PCR, yet TCRdb's version contains in-frame clones alone and is incomplete. The sample has some 2,000,000 clones, almost 96% seen once; the top ten hold more than 0.1%. The sequencing input was naive CD4+ T cells sorted from blood. These receptors were taken from a man younger than 30 in good health. The CDR3 runs from the conserved cysteine through the conserved F or W. A D gene is named only where the DNA matches it firmly. A row's size may be missing; if present it is once, few, many or a size class.

TRBD2,few,TRBJ2-3,TRBV7-2,CASSSTSGRTTDTQYF,TGTGCCAGCAGCTCCACTAGCGGGAGAACGACGGATACGCAGTATTTT
TRBD2,.,TRBJ2-1,TRBV6-1,CASVLADIPNEQFF,TGTGCCAGCGTACTAGCGGATATTCCGAATGAGCAGTTCTTC
.,.,TRBJ1-2,TRBV11-2,CASSLVFQNGYTF,TGTGCCAGCAGCTTAGTTTTCCAAAATGGCTACACCTTC
.,once,TRBJ2-7,TRBV7-9,CASSLWPQGGSEQYF,TGTGCCAGCAGCTTATGGCCTCAGGGAGGAAGCGAGCAGTACTTC
.,.,TRBJ1-6,TRBV6-5,CASSPGIESPLHF,TGTGCCAGCAGCCCCGGCATAGAATCACCCCTCCACTTT
TRBD2,.,TRBJ2-5,TRBV9,CASSVELAGTLETQYF,TGTGCCAGCAGCGTAGAGTTAGCGGGAACCCTGGAGACCCAGTACTTC
TRBD1,.,TRBJ1-4,TRBV5-4,CASSLGGTVREKLFF,TGTGCCAGCAGCTTGGGAGGGACAGTACGAGAAAAACTGTTTTTT
.,.,TRBJ1-2,TRBV4-1,CASSQTAVGGNYGYTF,TGCGCCAGCAGCCAAACCGCGGTGGGCGGAAACTATGGCTACACCTTC
.,.,TRBJ1-2,TRBV7-8,CASSSQGYGYTF,TGTGCCAGCAGCTCTCAGGGCTATGGCTACACCTTC
.,.,TRBJ2-7,TRBV11-3,CASSLDGNEQYF,TGTGCCAGCAGCTTAGACGGGAACGAGCAGTACTTC
.,.,TRBJ2-2,TRBV6-5,CASIKGANTGELFF,TGTGCCAGCATAAAGGGAGCGAACACCGGGGAGCTGTTTTTT
TRBD2,.,TRBJ2-1,TRBV10-2,CASSAGLAGGQFF,TGCGCCAGCAGTGCGGGACTAGCGGGAGGGCAGTTCTTC
TRBD1,.,TRBJ2-1,TRBV2,CASSEGQGTYNEQFF,TGTGCCAGCAGTGAGGGACAGGGGACCTACAATGAGCAGTTCTTC
.,.,TRBJ1-3,TRBV7-2,CASSLQPAGNTIYF,TGTGCCAGCAGCCTTCAGCCGGCTGGAAACACCATATATTTT
.,.,TRBJ2-1,TRBV7-7,CASSRNEKINEQFF,TGTGCTAGCAGCCGGAACGAAAAAATCAATGAGCAGTTCTTC
.,.,TRBJ2-7,TRBV6-5,CASSYSAGPYEQYF,TGTGCCAGCAGTTACTCGGCAGGACCCTACGAGCAGTACTTC
TRBD1,.,TRBJ1-2,TRBV2,CASSGSTGASYGYTF,TGTGCCAGCAGCGGTTCAACAGGGGCTAGCTATGGCTACACCTTC